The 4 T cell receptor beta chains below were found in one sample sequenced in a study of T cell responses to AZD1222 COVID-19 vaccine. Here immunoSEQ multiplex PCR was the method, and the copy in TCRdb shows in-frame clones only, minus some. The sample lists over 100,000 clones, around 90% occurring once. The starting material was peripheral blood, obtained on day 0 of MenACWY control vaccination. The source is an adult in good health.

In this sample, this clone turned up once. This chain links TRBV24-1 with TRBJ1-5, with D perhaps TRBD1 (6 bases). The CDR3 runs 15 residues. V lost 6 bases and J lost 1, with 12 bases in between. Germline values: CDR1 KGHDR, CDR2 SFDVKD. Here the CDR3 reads CATSPTGRSNQPQHF. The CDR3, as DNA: TGTGCCACCAGTCCCACAGGGCGCAGCAATCAGCCCCAGCATTTT.

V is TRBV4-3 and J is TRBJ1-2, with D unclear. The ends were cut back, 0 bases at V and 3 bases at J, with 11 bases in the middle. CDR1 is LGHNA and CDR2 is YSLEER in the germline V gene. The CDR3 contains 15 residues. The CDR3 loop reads CASSQDRERHYGYTF. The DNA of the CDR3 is TGCGCCAGCAGCCAAGATCGGGAGAGACACTATGGCTACACCTTC.

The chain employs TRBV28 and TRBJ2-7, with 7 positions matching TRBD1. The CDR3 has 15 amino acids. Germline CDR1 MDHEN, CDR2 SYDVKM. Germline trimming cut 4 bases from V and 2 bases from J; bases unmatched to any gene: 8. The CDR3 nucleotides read TGTGCCAGCAGTTCCATGACAGGGCCGCCCTACGAGCAGTACTTC. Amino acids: CASSSMTGPPYEQYF. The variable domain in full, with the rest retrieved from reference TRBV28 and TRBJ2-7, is DVKVTQSSRYLVKRTGEKVFLECVQDMDHENMFWYRQDPGLGLRLIYFSYDVKMKEKGDIPEGYSVSREKKERFSLILESASTNQTSMYLCASSSMTGPPYEQYFGPGTRLTVT.

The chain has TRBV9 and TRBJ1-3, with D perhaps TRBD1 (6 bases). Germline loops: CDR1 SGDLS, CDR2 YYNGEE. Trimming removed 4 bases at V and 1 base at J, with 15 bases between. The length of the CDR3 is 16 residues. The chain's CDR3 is CASSPRTAPSGNTIYF. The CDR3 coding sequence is TGTGCCAGCAGCCCCCGGACAGCGCCTTCTGGAAACACCATATATTTT.